This T cell receptor beta chain was sequenced in a study of T-cell reconstitution after alpha-beta-depleted transplantation in children. Overall study results and limits: Reported findings indicate that, about two months after transplant, alpha-beta T cells came from several hundred expanded clones, which were derived from non-depleted graft cells. Surviving recipient T cells and intrathymic progenitors accounted for some patients' high TCRbeta diversity at day 60. T-cell counts and diversity at one year post-transplant came mainly from newly produced T cells.

For this clonotype: Its antigen remains unknown.

The TCRbeta library incorporated unique molecular identifiers. TCRdb itself ran the PCR reads through MiXCR, one entry per CDR3 protein. The sample holds about 580,000 distinct CDR3 sequences, over 25% seen once. Per the germline V gene, CDR1 is SGHRS and CDR2 is YFSETQ. V lost 0 bases, J lost 6 bases, and 10 bases lay in between. There are 13 residues in the CDR3. The chain employs TRBV5-1 and TRBJ2-7, with D possibly matching TRBD2 (5 bases). The sequence came from a boy younger than two with Wiskott-Aldrich syndrome, due to receive a stem cell transplant. The specimen was PBMCs, collected before TCRalphabeta/CD19-depleted stem cell transplant. CDR3 protein: CASSLGVEGEQYF. The CDR3 DNA reads TGCGCCAGCAGCTTGGGGGTAGAGGGCGAGCAGTACTTC.